The 6 T cell receptor beta chains below come from one sample, sequenced in a study of T cell responses to AZD1222 COVID-19 vaccine. Libraries were prepared by immunoSEQ multiplex PCR; TCRdb keeps only in-frame clonotypes and omits some of them. The sample yields roughly 77,000 clones, roughly 90% seen once. The material sequenced was peripheral blood, taken on day 0 of MenACWY control vaccination. These receptors originate from an adult in good health.

The chain recombines TRBV18 with TRBJ2-3, with D uncertain. This CDR3 has 17 residues. In germline, CDR1 is KGHSH, CDR2 LQKENI. V lost 2 bases and J lost 2, with 17 bases in between. CDR3: CASSPNMAPGPTDTQYF. In DNA, the CDR3 is TGTGCCAGCTCACCAAATATGGCGCCGGGTCCCACAGATACGCAGTATTTT.

The V and J genes are TRBV10-1 and TRBJ1-6, with TRBD1 matching over 7 bases. The CDR3 has 17 residues. Trimming cost V 7 bases and J 0 bases; bases outside gene matches: 9. The germline CDR1 and CDR2 sequences are WNHNN and SYGVQD (reference sequence). The CDR3 coding sequence is TGCGCCAGCATTAGGGACAGTACAGTCTCCTATAATTCACCCCTCCACTTT. This translates into CASIRDSTVSYNSPLHF.

The rearrangement uses TRBV3-1 (or the pseudogene TRBV3-2) and TRBJ1-6; TRBD1 agrees at 9 bases. CDR3 size: 16 residues. Germline V lookup: CDR1 LGHDT, CDR2 YNNKEL (reference sequence). Trimming at V came to 4 bases and at J to 7 bases, leaving 8 bases not matched to a gene. CDR3 residues: CASSRSGDRENSPLHF. DNA of the CDR3: TGTGCCAGCAGCCGCTCGGGGGACAGGGAAAATTCACCCCTCCACTTT.

The chain carries TRBV10-3 and TRBJ2-3, with 8 bases lining up with TRBD1. The CDR3 consists of 16 residues. CDR1 is ENHRY, CDR2 SYGVKD, per germline. J lost 5 bases, V lost 2 bases, and 9 bases had no gene match. CDR3 nucleotides: TGTGCCATCAGTGAGCCGGACAGGGTTCCCCGAGATACGCAGTATTTT. Translating it yields CAISEPDRVPRDTQYF.

This clone has just one count. V gene TRBV27 combines with J gene TRBJ2-3; 10 bases match TRBD1. The germline gives CDR1 MNHEY, CDR2 SMNVEV (reference sequence). V lost 7 bases and J lost 2; bases outside the gene matches: 6. This CDR3 is 15 amino acids long. The CDR3 spells CASTRTGGDTDTQYF. The CDR3 nucleotides read TGTGCCAGCACCCGGACAGGGGGGGACACAGATACGCAGTATTTT.

The rearrangement links TRBV30 to TRBJ1-2, with TRBD1 identical over 7 bases. The CDR3 length is 12 residues. Germline CDR1 is GTSNPN and CDR2 is SVGIG (reference sequence). The ends lost 2 bases at V and 6 bases at J; junction bases unmatched: 3. The CDR3 DNA reads TGTGCCTGGAGTAACAGGGGCCATGGCTACACCTTC. Translation: CAWSNRGHGYTF.